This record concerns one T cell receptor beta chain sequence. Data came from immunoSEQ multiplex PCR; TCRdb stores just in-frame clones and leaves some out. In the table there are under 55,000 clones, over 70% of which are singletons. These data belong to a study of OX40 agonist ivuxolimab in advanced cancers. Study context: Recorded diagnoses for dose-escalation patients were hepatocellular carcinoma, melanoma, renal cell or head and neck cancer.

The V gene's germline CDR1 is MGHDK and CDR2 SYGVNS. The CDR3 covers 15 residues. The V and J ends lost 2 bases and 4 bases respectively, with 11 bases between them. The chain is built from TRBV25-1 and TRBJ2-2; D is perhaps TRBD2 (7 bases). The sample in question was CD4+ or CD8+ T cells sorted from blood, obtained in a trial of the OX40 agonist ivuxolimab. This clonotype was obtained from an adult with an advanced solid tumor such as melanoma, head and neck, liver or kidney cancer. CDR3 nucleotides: TGTGCCAGCAGTGAAGCGGGGGCCCGCACCGGGGAGCTGTTTTTT. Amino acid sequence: CASSEAGARTGELFF.